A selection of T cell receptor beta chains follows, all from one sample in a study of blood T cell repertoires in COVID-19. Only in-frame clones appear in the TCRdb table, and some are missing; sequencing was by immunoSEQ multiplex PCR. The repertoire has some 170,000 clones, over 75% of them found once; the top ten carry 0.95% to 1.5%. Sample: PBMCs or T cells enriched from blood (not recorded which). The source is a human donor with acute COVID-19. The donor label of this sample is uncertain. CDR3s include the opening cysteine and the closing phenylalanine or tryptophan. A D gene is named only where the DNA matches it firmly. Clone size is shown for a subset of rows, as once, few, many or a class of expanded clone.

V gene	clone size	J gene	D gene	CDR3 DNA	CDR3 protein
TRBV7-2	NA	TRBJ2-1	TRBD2	TGTGCCAGCAGCCCCGGGGGACTAGCGGACTACAATGAGCAGTTCTTC	CASSPGGLADYNEQFF
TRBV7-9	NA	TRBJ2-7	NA	TGTGCCAGCAGCTTTCCGGGTGACCTCTCCTACGAGCAGTACTTC	CASSFPGDLSYEQYF
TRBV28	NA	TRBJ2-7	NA	TGTGCCAGCAGTCCAATGACTCTACTGAGCTCCTACGAGCAGTACTTC	CASSPMTLLSSYEQYF
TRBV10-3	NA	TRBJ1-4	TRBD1	TGTGCCATCAGTGAGGGGACAGGGGTCGGCGAAAAACTGTTTTTT	CAISEGTGVGEKLFF
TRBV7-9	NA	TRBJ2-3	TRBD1	TGTGCCAGCAGCTTAGACGGGACAGGGTCAGATACGCAGTATTTT	CASSLDGTGSDTQYF
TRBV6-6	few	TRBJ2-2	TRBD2	TGTGCCAGCAGTCAGAGCCAAGGACTAGCGGGTACCGGGGAGCTGTTTTTT	CASSQSQGLAGTGELFF
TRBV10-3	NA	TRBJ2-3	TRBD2	TGTGCCGTGCGAAGCGGGGGGGCCACAGATACGCAGTATTTT	CAVRSGGATDTQYF
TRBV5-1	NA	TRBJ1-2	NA	TGCGCCAGCAGCTCCCAACAGGGTACGGTTGGCTACACCTTC	CASSSQQGTVGYTF
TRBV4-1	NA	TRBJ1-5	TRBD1	TGCGCCAGCAGCCAAGATTTCGGGACAGGGAATCAGCCCCAGCATTTT	CASSQDFGTGNQPQHF
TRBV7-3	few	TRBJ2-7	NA	TGTGCCAGCAGCTTAAAACAGGGCTACGAGCAGTACTTC	CASSLKQGYEQYF
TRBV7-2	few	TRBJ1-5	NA	TGTGCCAGCAGCTTAGACAGGGCGCGCAATCAGCCCCAGCATTTT	CASSLDRARNQPQHF
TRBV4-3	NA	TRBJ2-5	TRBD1	TGCGCCAGCAGCCAAGGGGGGCGGGACAGGGGTTACCAAGAGACCCAGTACTTC	CASSQGGRDRGYQETQYF
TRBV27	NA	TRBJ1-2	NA	TGTGCCAGCAGTTTGGGAGGACTTGATGGCTACACCTTC	CASSLGGLDGYTF
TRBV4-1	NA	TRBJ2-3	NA	TGCGCCAGCAGCCAAGAGGGCGGGGATTTAGATACGCAGTATTTT	CASSQEGGDLDTQYF
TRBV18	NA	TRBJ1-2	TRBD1	TGTGCCAGCTCACCCCAGGACAGGGTTAACTATGGCTACACCTTC	CASSPQDRVNYGYTF